This TCR beta chain was recorded in a study of shared clonotypes between healthy human individuals. In the study overall: The composition of the donors was a couple of women and a few men aged 18 to 49.

The method was immunoSEQ multiplex PCR; TCRdb's version includes in-frame clones alone and lacks a portion of them. The table lists just over 2,000,000 clones, less than 95% of them singletons. Germline V gives CDR1 SGHNT, CDR2 YYREEE (reference sequence). The CDR3 consists of 13 residues. V was cut by 5 bases and J by 5 bases, with 11 bases left in between. As defined, naive CD8 cells were CD45RO-negative and positively selected for CCR7, with terminally differentiated effector memory CD45RA+ cells excluded. The TCR comes from a young man in good health. This chain joins TRBV5-4 and TRBJ2-1; the D is unclear. The specimen sequenced was naive CD8+ T cells sorted from blood. CDR3 bases: TGTGCCAGCAGTCCCGCAGGTAACAATGAGCAGTTCTTC. Translation: CASSPAGNNEQFF.